These 22 T cell receptor beta chains originate from one sample sequenced in a study of blood T cell repertoires in COVID-19. Clones were sequenced by immunoSEQ multiplex PCR, and TCRdb holds only the in-frame ones, with some missing. The repertoire consists of over 110,000 clones, with 65% to 80% occurring once and the leading ten covering approximately 2%. Sequencing was done on a sample of peripheral blood. The receptors stem from a woman aged 55-70 years with acute or convalescent COVID-19.

The rearrangement joins TRBV30 to TRBJ2-5, with TRBD1 as a possible D gene (5 bases). The CDR3 is 13 residues long. Germline assignment: CDR1 GTSNPN and CDR2 SVGIG (reference sequence). Trimming took off 1 base at V and 0 bases at J, with 6 bases between the two ends. DNA for the CDR3: TGTGCCTGGAGTGCGGACAACCAAGAGACCCAGTACTTC. It is translated as CAWSADNQETQYF.

This rearrangement joins TRBV7-9 to TRBJ2-7, with D tentatively TRBD2 (6 bases). CDR1 SEHNR and CDR2 FQNEAQ come from the germline V gene (reference sequence). V gave up 2 bases and J gave up 3 bases, with 17 bases separating them. The CDR3 covers 16 residues. DNA for the CDR3: TGTGCCAGCAGCTTACCGGGCCGCCAGGGAGGCTACGAGCAGTACTTC. Translated: CASSLPGRQGGYEQYF.

V gene TRBV7-9 combines with J gene TRBJ1-2; 8 bases agree with TRBD1. The CDR3 sequence is 16 residues long. Trimming at V came to 4 bases and at J to 8 bases, leaving 15 bases not matched to a gene. Germline CDR1 SEHNR, CDR2 FQNEAQ (reference sequence). As DNA, the CDR3 is TGTGCCAGCAGCTCGTCGGGTATTCAGGGGGCGAAGGGCTACACCTTC. Translated, it gives CASSSSGIQGAKGYTF.

Only one count was recorded for this clone. The rearrangement uses TRBV7-2 and TRBJ2-7; D is perhaps TRBD2 (5 bases). The CDR3 runs to 14 residues. V was shortened by 5 bases and J by 0 bases, with 11 bases between the two germline ends. The germline V gene has CDR1 SGHTA and CDR2 FQGNSA. CDR3 protein: CASSAGGPSYEQYF. The DNA of the CDR3 is TGTGCCAGCAGCGCAGGCGGGCCCTCCTACGAGCAGTACTTC.

This chain joins TRBV3-1 (or the pseudogene TRBV3-2) and TRBJ2-1; 10 bases match TRBD2. The V gene's germline CDR1 is LGHDT and CDR2 YNNKEL (reference sequence). The CDR3 covers 18 residues. The V segment lost 1 base and the J segment 8 bases; nucleotides outside the gene matches: 14. The CDR3 region has the DNA TGTGCCAGCAGCCAAGGACCCCAGGTAGCGGGAGGCCCCGATGAGCAGTTCTTC. As protein: CASSQGPQVAGGPDEQFF.

V gene TRBV19 combines with J gene TRBJ2-3; TRBD2 agrees at 12 bases. Trimming removed 5 bases from V and 5 bases from J; junction bases left unmatched: 5. The CDR3 covers 15 residues. Germline-derived CDR1 and CDR2 are LNHDA and SQIVND (reference sequence). CDR3 DNA: TGTGCCAGTAGTCATAGACTAGCGGGAGAAGATACGCAGTATTTT. Translation gives CASSHRLAGEDTQYF. The full variable domain, its missing parts supplied by reference TRBV19 and TRBJ2-3, is DGGITQSPKYLFRKEGQNVTLSCEQNLNHDAMYWYRQDPGQGLRLIYYSQIVNDFQKGDIAEGYSVSREKKESFPLTVTSAQKNPTAFYLCASSHRLAGEDTQYFGPGTRLTVL.

The V gene is TRBV4-2, the J gene TRBJ1-1; TRBD1 might be the D (6 bases). From germline, CDR1 is LGHNA and CDR2 YNFKEQ. The CDR3 covers 15 residues. V lost 0 bases and J lost 3, with 11 bases in between. CDR3: CASSQDWDMDTEAFF. CDR3 DNA sequence: TGTGCCAGCAGCCAAGATTGGGACATGGACACTGAAGCTTTCTTT.

This chain links TRBV27 with TRBJ2-1, with D maybe TRBD2 (6 bases). Trimming stripped 9 bases from V and 5 bases from J, with 23 bases between. The CDR3 has 16 residues. Germline V gene sequence: CDR1 MNHEY, CDR2 SMNVEV (reference sequence). CDR3 coding DNA: TGTGCCAGTACTTCCAACAGCGTCGGGAGACACAATGAGCAGTTCTTC. It translates to CASTSNSVGRHNEQFF.

This clone was counted once. The gene calls are TRBV19 and TRBJ1-4; D is ambiguous. Germline V gene sequence: CDR1 LNHDA, CDR2 SQIVND (reference sequence). Trimming removed 7 bases at V and 10 bases at J, with 16 bases between. CDR3 length equals 13 residues. CDR3 in DNA: TGTGCCAGTACCCCCGGACTGGCGGGAAAACTGTTTTTT. Amino acids: CASTPGLAGKLFF.

This clone was seen more than once but under ten times. The gene calls are TRBV2 and TRBJ1-1; TRBD1 matches at 7 bases. Trimming took 6 bases from V and 10 from J; bases not matched to a gene: 26. CDR1 is SNHLY, CDR2 FYNNEI, per germline. The CDR3 extends over 18 amino acids. CDR3 sequence reads: CASRSDRVIPLIITRAFF. DNA of the CDR3: TGTGCCAGCAGGTCCGACAGGGTCATCCCTCTCATCATCACGCGAGCTTTCTTT.

The chain has TRBV19 and TRBJ2-6; no reliable D call. Germline CDR1 reads LNHDA; CDR2 reads SQIVND (reference sequence). The CDR3 sequence is 16 residues long. V was shortened by 0 bases and J by 4 bases, with 10 bases between the two germline ends. CDR3 in amino acids: CASSIDPGLGANVLTF. DNA of the CDR3: TGTGCCAGTAGTATAGATCCCGGGTTGGGGGCCAACGTCCTGACTTTC.

The chain combines TRBV11-3 with TRBJ2-1; TRBD2 matches at 8 bases. Germline trimming cut 4 bases from V and 1 base from J; bases unmatched to any gene: 3. Germline CDR1 reads SGHNT; CDR2 reads YENEEA. The CDR3 is 15 residues long. The DNA of the CDR3 is TGTGCCAGCAGCTCGTCTAGCGGGTCCTACAATGAGCAGTTCTTC. This translates into CASSSSSGSYNEQFF.

The chain employs TRBV6-4 and TRBJ1-5; 8 nucleotides agree with TRBD1. CDR3 length: 17 amino acids. Losses at the gene ends were 2 bases for V and 6 bases for J; bases not matched to a gene: 12. CDR1 MRHNA and CDR2 SNTAGT come from the germline V gene. The CDR3 region is CASSDKQGGQKGQPQHF. In DNA, the CDR3 is TGTGCCAGCAGTGACAAACAGGGGGGACAGAAGGGTCAGCCCCAGCATTTT.

The chain carries TRBV28 and TRBJ1-5; 8 bases align to TRBD1. V dropped 6 bases and J dropped 6; count of bases not matched to a gene: 7. Looked up from germline, CDR1 is MDHEN and CDR2 is SYDVKM. The length of the CDR3 is 14 residues. CDR3 sequence: CASRKKQGGQPQHF. CDR3 nucleotides: TGTGCCAGCAGAAAGAAACAGGGGGGTCAGCCCCAGCATTTT. Complete variable domain (other parts from reference TRBV28 and TRBJ1-5): DVKVTQSSRYLVKRTGEKVFLECVQDMDHENMFWYRQDPGLGLRLIYFSYDVKMKEKGDIPEGYSVSREKKERFSLILESASTNQTSMYLCASRKKQGGQPQHFGDGTRLSIL.

In its sample, this clone was seen once. This chain links TRBV9 with TRBJ1-2; 9 bases align to TRBD1. This CDR3 comprises 15 residues. The V and J ends lost 0 bases and 8 bases, in that order; junction bases with no gene match: 8. CDR1 SGDLS and CDR2 YYNGEE come from the germline V gene. The CDR3 reads CASSVGLGTGYGYTF. The CDR3 DNA is TGTGCCAGCAGCGTAGGCCTCGGGACAGGGTACGGCTACACCTTC.

The CDR3 sequence is CASSPSARGLDTEAFF. CDR3 DNA: TGCGCCAGCAGCCCGAGTGCCAGGGGATTGGACACTGAAGCTTTCTTT. The V call is TRBV5-1, the J call TRBJ1-1, with D possibly matching TRBD1 (6 bases). Germline V lookup: CDR1 SGHRS, CDR2 YFSETQ. The CDR3 extends over 16 amino acids. V was clipped by 4 bases and J by 3 bases, with 19 bases between them.

The genes are TRBV11-2 and TRBJ2-5, with 7 bases identical to TRBD2. J was trimmed by 2 bases and V by 2 bases; bases with no gene match: 2. The length of the CDR3 is 14 residues. Germline CDR1 reads SGHAT; CDR2 reads FQNNGV. The CDR3: CASSLMRGQETQYF. The CDR3 DNA reads TGTGCCAGCAGCTTAATGCGGGGGCAAGAGACCCAGTACTTC.

This clone was detected only a few times. The CDR3 DNA reads as TGTGCCAGCACTACCGGACTAGCGGGAGGGTTTGAGCAGTTCTTC. It specifies CASTTGLAGGFEQFF. The V call is TRBV2, the J call TRBJ2-1; 15 bases match TRBD2. V lost 7 bases and J lost 9; bases outside the gene matches: 7. This CDR3 has 15 residues. Germline CDR1 reads SNHLY; CDR2 reads FYNNEI. Full variable domain (remainder filled in from reference TRBV2 and TRBJ2-1): EPEVTQTPSHQVTQMGQEVILRCVPISNHLYFYWYRQILGQKVEFLVSFYNNEISEKSEIFDDQFSVERPDGSNFTLKIRSTKLEDSAMYFCASTTGLAGGFEQFFGPGTRLTVL.

CDR3 sequence reads: CASSPLGGTEAFF. In nucleotides, the CDR3 is TGTGCCAGCAGTCCGCTGGGAGGGACTGAAGCTTTCTTT. The chain employs TRBV12-3 or TRBV12-4 and TRBJ1-1; D uncertain. The CDR3 loop spans 13 amino acids. V was pared by 5 bases and J by 5 bases, with 12 bases between.

This chain links TRBV28 with TRBJ2-5; the D gene is possibly TRBD1 (5 bases). The germline V and J ends were trimmed by 5 bases and 1 base, with 23 bases remaining between them. This CDR3 has 18 amino acids. In germline, CDR1 is MDHEN, CDR2 SYDVKM. CDR3 coding DNA: TGTGCCAGCAGTACCTTTATTACCAGGGTGCTCCGCCAAGAGACCCAGTACTTC. Its protein is CASSTFITRVLRQETQYF.

This rearrangement joins TRBV5-1 to TRBJ2-3; D is ambiguous. This CDR3 is 12 amino acids long. V was pared by 0 bases and J by 4 bases, with 3 bases between. Germline V lookup: CDR1 SGHRS, CDR2 YFSETQ. CDR3 nucleotide sequence: TGCGCCAGCAGCTTGGCCGCAGATACGCAGTATTTT. This gives the protein CASSLAADTQYF.

The gene calls are TRBV10-1 and TRBJ1-1; D uncertain. The V end lost 2 bases, the J end lost 4 bases, and 5 bases lay between the germline ends. The CDR3 loop spans 12 amino acids. Looked up from germline, CDR1 is WNHNN and CDR2 is SYGVQD (reference sequence). The CDR3 region is CASSEPSTEAFF. The CDR3 DNA reads as TGCGCCAGCAGTGAGCCCTCCACTGAAGCTTTCTTT.